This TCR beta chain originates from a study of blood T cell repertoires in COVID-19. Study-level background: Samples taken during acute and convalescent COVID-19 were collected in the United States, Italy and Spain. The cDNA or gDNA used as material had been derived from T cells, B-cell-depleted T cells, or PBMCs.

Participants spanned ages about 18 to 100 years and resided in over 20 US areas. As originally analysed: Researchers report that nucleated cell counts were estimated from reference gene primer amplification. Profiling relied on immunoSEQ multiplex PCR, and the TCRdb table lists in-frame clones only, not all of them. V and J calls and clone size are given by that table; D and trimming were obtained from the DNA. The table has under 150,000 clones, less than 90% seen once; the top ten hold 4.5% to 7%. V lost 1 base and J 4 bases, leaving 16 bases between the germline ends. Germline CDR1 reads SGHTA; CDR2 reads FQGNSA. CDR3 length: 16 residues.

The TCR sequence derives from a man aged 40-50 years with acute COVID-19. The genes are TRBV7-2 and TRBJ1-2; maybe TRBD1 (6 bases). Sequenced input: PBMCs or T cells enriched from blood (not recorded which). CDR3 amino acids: CASSLDGAGRGYGYTF. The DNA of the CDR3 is TGTGCCAGCAGCTTAGATGGGGCGGGCAGGGGCTATGGCTACACCTTC.